This TCR beta chain was sequenced in a study of cytotoxic CD8 clonotypes in ibrutinib-treated CLL. Regarding the study as a whole: Rising at ibrutinib response, clonality subsequently fell back toward baseline at progression.

CDR3 length: 18 residues. Per the germline V gene, CDR1 is KGHSH and CDR2 is LQKENI. Deletions cut 8 bases from V and 0 bases from J, with 23 bases between. On this clone: Its antigen remains unidentified.

Deep sequencing aimed at 1 in 200,000 to 1 in 1 million T cells' resolution. Generated by immunoSEQ multiplex PCR, the TCRdb table keeps only in-frame clones and is missing some. The sample carries 150,000 to 200,000 clones, more than 70% recorded once. Sequencing used PBMCs, obtained at disease progression, from a patient treated with ibrutinib. The J gene is TRBJ1-3, the V gene TRBV18; D may be TRBD1 (5 bases). This TCR was sampled from a human donor with chronic lymphocytic leukemia. Here the CDR3 reads CASGRDLGLVRSGNTIYF. The CDR3 bases are TGTGCCAGCGGACGGGACCTCGGGCTTGTACGCTCTGGAAACACCATATATTTT.